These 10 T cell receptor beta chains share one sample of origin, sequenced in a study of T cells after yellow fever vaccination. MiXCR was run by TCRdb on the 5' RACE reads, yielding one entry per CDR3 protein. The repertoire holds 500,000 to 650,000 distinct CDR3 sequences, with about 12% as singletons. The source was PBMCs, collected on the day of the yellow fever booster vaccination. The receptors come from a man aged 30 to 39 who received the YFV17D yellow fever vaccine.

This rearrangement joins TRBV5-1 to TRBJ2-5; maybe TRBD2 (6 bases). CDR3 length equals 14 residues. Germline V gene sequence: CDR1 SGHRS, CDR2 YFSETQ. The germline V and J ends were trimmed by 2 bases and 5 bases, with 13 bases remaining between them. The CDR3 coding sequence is TGCGCCAGCAGCTTATCGACTAGTTTTGAGACCCAGTACTTC. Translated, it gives CASSLSTSFETQYF.

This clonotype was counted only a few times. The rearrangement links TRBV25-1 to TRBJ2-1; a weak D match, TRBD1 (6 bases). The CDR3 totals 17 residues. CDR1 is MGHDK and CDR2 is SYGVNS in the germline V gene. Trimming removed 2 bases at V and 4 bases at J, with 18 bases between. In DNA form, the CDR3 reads TGTGCCAGCAGTGAAACCGGGACACGGGCGGTATACAATGAGCAGTTCTTC. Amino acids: CASSETGTRAVYNEQFF.

In DNA form, the CDR3 reads TGTGCCACCAGCAGAGGGCCGGATGAAAAACTGTTTTTT. Encoded protein: CATSRGPDEKLFF. This chain joins TRBV15 and TRBJ1-4; D remains ambiguous. This CDR3 has 13 amino acids. The germline V and J ends were trimmed by 1 base and 6 bases, with 6 bases remaining between them. Germline CDR1 reads LNHNV; CDR2 reads YYDKDF (reference sequence).

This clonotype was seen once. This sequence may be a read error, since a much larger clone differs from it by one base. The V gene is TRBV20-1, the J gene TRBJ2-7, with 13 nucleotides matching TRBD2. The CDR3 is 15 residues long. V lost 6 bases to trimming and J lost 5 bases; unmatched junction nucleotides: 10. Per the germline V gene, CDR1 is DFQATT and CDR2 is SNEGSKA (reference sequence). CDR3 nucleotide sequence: TGCAGTGCGGTCTCCTGGACTAGCGGGAGTAACGAGCAGTACTTC. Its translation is CSAVSWTSGSNEQYF.

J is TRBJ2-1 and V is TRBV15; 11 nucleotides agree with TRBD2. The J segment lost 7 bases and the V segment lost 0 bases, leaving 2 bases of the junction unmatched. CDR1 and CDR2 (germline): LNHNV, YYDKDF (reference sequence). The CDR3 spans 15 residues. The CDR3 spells CATSREGLAVNEQFF. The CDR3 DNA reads TGTGCCACCAGCAGAGAGGGACTAGCGGTTAATGAGCAGTTCTTC.

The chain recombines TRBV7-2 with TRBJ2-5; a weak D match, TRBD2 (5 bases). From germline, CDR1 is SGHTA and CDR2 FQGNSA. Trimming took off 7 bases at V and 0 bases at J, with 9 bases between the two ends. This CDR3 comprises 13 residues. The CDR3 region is CASKPDYQETQYF. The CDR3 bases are TGTGCCAGCAAACCGGACTACCAAGAGACCCAGTACTTC.

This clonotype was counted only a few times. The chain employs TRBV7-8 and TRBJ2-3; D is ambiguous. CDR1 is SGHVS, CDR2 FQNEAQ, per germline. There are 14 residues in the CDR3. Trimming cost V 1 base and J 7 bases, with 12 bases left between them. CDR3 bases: TGTGCCAGCAGCTTAGAGGTGGGAAGACATACGCAGTATTTT. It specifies CASSLEVGRHTQYF.

The CDR3 is CASSSIAGGGETQYF. In DNA, the CDR3 is TGTGCCAGCAGCTCAATAGCGGGAGGGGGCGAGACCCAGTACTTC. The chain uses TRBV7-2 and TRBJ2-5; TRBD2 matches 11 bases. This CDR3 has 15 residues. V lost 4 bases and J lost 5; bases outside the gene matches: 6. Germline lookup yields CDR1 SGHTA and CDR2 FQGNSA.

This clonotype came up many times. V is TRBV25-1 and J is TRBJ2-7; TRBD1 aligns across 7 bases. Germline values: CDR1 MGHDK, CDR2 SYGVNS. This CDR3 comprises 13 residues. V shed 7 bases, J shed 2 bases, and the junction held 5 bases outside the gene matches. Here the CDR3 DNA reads TGTGCCAGCAAAGGGGGCGGTACCTACGAGCAGTACTTC. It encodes CASKGGGTYEQYF.

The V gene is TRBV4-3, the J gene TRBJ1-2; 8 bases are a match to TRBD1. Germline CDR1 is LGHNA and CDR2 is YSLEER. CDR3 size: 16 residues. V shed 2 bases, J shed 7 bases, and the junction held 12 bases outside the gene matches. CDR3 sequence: CASSQTPGGEGSGYTF. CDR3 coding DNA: TGCGCCAGCAGCCAAACTCCAGGGGGCGAAGGCTCTGGCTACACCTTC.